Following are 9 T cell receptor beta chains from one sample sequenced in a study of OX40 agonist ivuxolimab in advanced cancers. The protocol was immunoSEQ multiplex PCR, while the TCRdb copy is restricted to in-frame clones and leaves out a portion. The sample has 76,000 or so clones, over 90% seen once. The sequencing used CD4+ or CD8+ T cells sorted from blood, collected in a trial of the OX40 agonist ivuxolimab. These receptors were collected from an adult with an advanced solid tumor such as melanoma, head and neck, liver or kidney cancer.

This chain uses TRBV11-2 with TRBJ1-4, with D maybe TRBD1 (6 bases). CDR1 is SGHAT and CDR2 is FQNNGV in the germline V gene. Trimming cost V 3 bases and J 8 bases, with 13 bases left between them. The CDR3 has 14 residues. CDR3 nucleotides: TGTGCCAGCAGCTTTACGGGGGGCGCGGAAAAACTGTTTTTT. This encodes CASSFTGGAEKLFF.

This clone was recorded once. This chain uses TRBV2 with TRBJ2-7; 10 bases are shared with TRBD2. V was pared by 4 bases and J by 2 bases, with 5 bases of the junction left unmatched. Looked up from germline, CDR1 is SNHLY and CDR2 is FYNNEI. The CDR3 consists of 15 residues. The CDR3 region has the DNA TGTGCCAGCAGTGGGGCTAGCGGGAGCCCCTACGAGCAGTACTTC. Protein sequence: CASSGASGSPYEQYF.

The chain recombines TRBV5-1 with TRBJ1-1; weak D call: TRBD1 (6 bases). Between the trimmed V and J ends, which lost 1 base and 1 base, there was a span of 11 bases. This CDR3 is 15 amino acids long. The germline CDR1 and CDR2 sequences are SGHRS and YFSETQ. The CDR3 DNA follows: TGCGCCAGCAGCTTGCCAGGGGCGGCGAACACTGAAGCTTTCTTT. This sequence encodes CASSLPGAANTEAFF.

The V gene is TRBV28, the J gene TRBJ2-2; D is uncertain. Trimming removed 5 bases from V and 3 bases from J, with 4 bases in between. Germline loops: CDR1 MDHEN, CDR2 SYDVKM. The CDR3 runs 12 residues. The CDR3 is CASSGYTGELFF. The CDR3 DNA reads TGTGCCAGCAGTGGGTACACCGGGGAGCTGTTTTTT. The whole variable domain, remainder taken from reference TRBV28 and TRBJ2-2, is DVKVTQSSRYLVKRTGEKVFLECVQDMDHENMFWYRQDPGLGLRLIYFSYDVKMKEKGDIPEGYSVSREKKERFSLILESASTNQTSMYLCASSGYTGELFFGEGSRLTVL.

The sample holds one count of this clone. This chain uses TRBV13 with TRBJ2-7, with D tentatively TRBD1 or TRBD2 (5 bases each). V lost 5 bases, J lost 6 bases, and 11 bases lay in between. From germline, CDR1 is PRHDT and CDR2 FYEKMQ (reference sequence). CDR3 length: 12 amino acids. CDR3: CASSPGTAEQYF. CDR3 bases: TGTGCCAGCAGCCCCGGGACCGCCGAGCAGTACTTC.

The V and J genes are TRBV5-8 and TRBJ1-3; D remains unclear. V was clipped by 1 base and J by 0 bases, with 8 bases between them. CDR1 and CDR2 (germline): SGHTS, YDEGEE. This CDR3 contains 15 residues. The CDR3 nucleotides are TGTGCCAGCAGCTTGTCTACTTTCTCTGGAAACACCATATATTTT. Translation: CASSLSTFSGNTIYF.

V gene TRBV2 combines with J gene TRBJ1-5; 7 nucleotides agree with TRBD1. This CDR3 region has 14 residues. Germline V CDR1 and CDR2: SNHLY, FYNNEI. V was clipped by 6 bases and J by 5 bases; unmatched bases: 7. The chain's CDR3 is CASRVGGDDQPQHF. The CDR3 bases are TGTGCCAGCAGGGTAGGGGGCGACGATCAGCCCCAGCATTTT.

The rearrangement uses TRBV4-2 and TRBJ2-1; 8 bases are a match to TRBD2. The germline V gene has CDR1 LGHNA and CDR2 YNFKEQ. CDR3 size: 15 residues. V dropped 2 bases and J dropped 4; count of bases not matched to a gene: 4. CDR3 sequence reads: CASSQLSGVYNEQFF. CDR3 in DNA: TGTGCCAGCAGCCAACTTAGCGGGGTGTACAATGAGCAGTTCTTC.

V and J are TRBV14 and TRBJ2-1, with D possibly being TRBD1 (5 bases). The V and J ends lost 0 bases and 10 bases respectively, with 16 bases between them. There are 15 residues in the CDR3. Germline V lookup: CDR1 SGHDN, CDR2 FVKESK. The CDR3 coding sequence is TGTGCCAGCAGCCAAGACTGGGCAGGGATGGAAGAGCAGTTCTTC. It specifies CASSQDWAGMEEQFF.